What follows are 3 T cell receptor beta chains derived from one specimen sequenced in a study of blood T cells in healthy people across ages. A sample-barcoded 5' primer and a J-beta primer mix were used in a second PCR of about 7 to 12 cycles. TCRdb passed the 5' RACE reads through MiXCR, listing each CDR3 protein once. The profile shows more than 450,000 distinct CDR3 sequences, 27% of them singletons. The sample was also reused in another study, on T cells of mothers and their children.

The source material was blood. These receptors were collected from a boy aged 2 to 10 in good health.

This sequence joins TRBV6-5 and TRBJ2-7; D might be TRBD1 (6 bases). Germline V gives CDR1 MNHEY, CDR2 SVGAGI. Trimming pared 6 bases from V and 3 bases from J, leaving 15 bases between. The CDR3 is 14 residues long. In DNA, the CDR3 is TGTGCCAGCAGCCTTGTGGCCAGGGGCTACGAGCAGTACTTC. Translated, it gives CASSLVARGYEQYF.

This clonotype has more than one count but fewer than ten. J is TRBJ1-4 and V is TRBV7-9; D ambiguous. The length of the CDR3 is 14 residues. Germline V gives CDR1 SEHNR, CDR2 FQNEAQ (reference sequence). Trimming shortened V by 3 bases and J by 3 bases, and 8 bases separated the two germline ends. The CDR3 region has the DNA TGTGCCAGCAGCTTCACCACGGCTAATGAAAAACTGTTTTTT. Its translation: CASSFTTANEKLFF. The full variable domain, in which reference TRBV7-9 and TRBJ1-4 provide the parts outside the CDR3, is DTGVSQNPRHKITKRGQNVTFRCDPISEHNRLYWYRQTLGQGPEFLTYFQNEAQLEKSRLLSDRFSAERPKGSFSTLEIQRTEQGDSAMYLCASSFTTANEKLFFGSGTQLSVL.

The chain recombines TRBV5-5 with TRBJ2-7, with D tentatively TRBD1 or TRBD2 (6 bases each). Germline lookup yields CDR1 SGHKS and CDR2 YYEKEE (reference sequence). The CDR3 is made up of 14 amino acids. V was cut by 5 bases and J by 8 bases, with 20 bases left in between. This chain's CDR3 is CASSSPIGGSQQYF. DNA for the CDR3: TGTGCCAGCAGTTCACCGATAGGGGGGTCACAGCAGTACTTC.